This TCR beta chain was identified in a study of CD8 T cells in Susac syndrome (dated by TCRdb to between 2017 and 2020). Regarding the complete study: Repertoire sequencing was used to test whether CD8+ T cell activation and differentiation in Susac syndrome was antigen driven. What the work shows at the level of the full study, not this receptor alone: The number of individuals in the TCR sequencing and HLA analysis was acknowledged as relatively small.

As regards this clonotype: The target of this receptor is not known. Nothing much larger sits one base from this clone, and base qualities are not available.

The CDR3 has 16 amino acids, counting the end cysteine and phenylalanine. CDR3 DNA is the only sequence kept; it has 48 bases, read in frame from the first base. Reading the germline V gene gives CDR1 KGHDR and CDR2 SFDVKD. Trimming removed 1 base from V and 1 base from J, leaving 12 bases between the germline ends. High-throughput TCR beta sequencing profiled peripheral blood CD8+ and CD4+ T cells from healthy donors, Susac syndrome patients and multiple sclerosis patients. Healthy donors were age- and sex-matched controls. Bulk CD8+ and CD4+ T cells were purified magnetically by negative isolation, whereas CD8+ TEMRA cells were enriched by FACS. Blood was collected in EDTA tubes and processed within 24 hours, with PBMCs isolated through density gradient centrifugation. PBMCs intended for TCR sequencing were frozen in liquid nitrogen and were later thawed in a 37 degrees C water bath. A purity of at least 90% was achieved for sorted or isolated CD4+, CD8+ and CD8+ TEMRA cells.

RNA was extracted using the RNeasy kit, and roughly 0.5 to 1 ug of the RNA was reverse transcribed with random hexamers. The immunoSEQ multiplex PCR assay, which covers 54 Vbeta and 13 Jbeta segments, was used to amplify TCR beta CDR3 regions. Bias from PCR amplification was corrected by using a synthetic template baseline for primer optimization and for computational correction. In the source study's methods: Only productive sequences were kept, with reads annotated to V, D and J genes according to IMGT and analyzed in immunoSEQ Analyzer. Clonality was computed as one minus Shannon entropy normalized by log2 of the number of productive unique sequences. Public and private clones were assessed among the 100 most prevalent clones of each patient and control. A clone was defined as Susac-specific if it was absent from the healthy and MS cohorts, from 1052 published viral clones and from other ImmuneACCESS disease sequences. In TCRdb, the public reads were trimmed at Q25 with fastp and aligned with MiXCR, with productive beta chains retained. Rows with one shared CDR3 protein collapse into an entry with the most common genes and DNA. The V and J calls and clone size come from TCRdb's table, not from the authors' own analysis. The table for this sample lists under 200,000 distinct CDR3 sequences; 90% to 95% of them were counted only once. The ten biggest clones cover around 0.1% of the sample.

The specimen was CD4+ T cells from PBMCs. Recombination linked TRBV24-1 to TRBJ2-5; no D segment can be confidently identified. The receptor comes from a human donor in good health. The DNA sequence is given as TGTGCCACCAGTGATTTAAACGCATTGGCCCAAGAGACCCAGTACTTC. It translates as CATSDLNALAQETQYF.